The rows below give T cell receptor beta chains drawn from one sample of a study of T cell changes during pregnancy in multiple sclerosis. Method: immunoSEQ multiplex PCR; TCRdb's copy keeps in-frame clones and lacks some. This sample yields some 60,000 clones, of which 80% to 90% are seen a single time; about 0.4% belongs to the top ten. The sequencing used CD4+ T cells from peripheral blood mononuclear cells, collected in the third trimester of pregnancy. These receptors all come from a female donor with multiple sclerosis, enrolled in a pregnancy study. CDR3s include the opening cysteine and the closing phenylalanine or tryptophan. The D gene is left open where the match is weak. Rows may omit the clone size; those that give it use once, few, many or a size class.

D: TRBD2; size: -; J: TRBJ2-5; V: TRBV5-6; DNA: TGTGCCAGCAGCAAACCGGGACTAGCAGTGGAGACCCAGTACTTC; CDR3: CASSKPGLAVETQYF
D: TRBD1; size: -; J: TRBJ1-4; V: TRBV19; DNA: TGTGCCAGTAGTCTCTCCTCAATTCGACAGGGTGCAACTAATGAAAAACTGTTTTTT; CDR3: CASSLSSIRQGATNEKLFF
D: TRBD1; size: -; J: TRBJ1-2; V: TRBV7-2; DNA: TGTGCCAGCAGCCTAGCGACAGGGGGAAATGGCTACACCTTC; CDR3: CASSLATGGNGYTF
D: -; size: -; J: TRBJ1-1; V: TRBV29-1; DNA: TGCAGCGTTCGGACTCAAATGAACACTGAAGCTTTCTTT; CDR3: CSVRTQMNTEAFF
D: TRBD2; size: -; J: TRBJ2-7; V: TRBV29-1; DNA: TGCAGCGTTGGCCGGACTAGCGGGAGAGACGAGCAGTACTTC; CDR3: CSVGRTSGRDEQYF
D: -; size: -; J: TRBJ1-1; V: TRBV19; DNA: TGTGCCAGTAGGACCCGACAGAGCAACACTGAAGCTTTCTTT; CDR3: CASRTRQSNTEAFF
D: -; size: -; J: TRBJ2-7; V: TRBV4-3; DNA: TGCGCCAGCAGCCATGCTAGGACAGAGCCCTACGAGCAGTACTTC; CDR3: CASSHARTEPYEQYF
D: -; size: -; J: TRBJ1-1; V: TRBV7-6; DNA: TGTGCCAGTGGGGGGGGTCACAGGAACACTGAAGCTTTCTTT; CDR3: CASGGGHRNTEAFF
D: -; size: -; J: TRBJ1-1; V: TRBV5-1; DNA: TGCGCCAGCCAGGGGACCACTGAAGCTTTCTTT; CDR3: CASQGTTEAFF
D: -; size: -; J: TRBJ1-3; V: TRBV7-2; DNA: TGTGCCAGCAGCTTAGCCCCCGGTTCTGCTGGAAACACCATATATTTT; CDR3: CASSLAPGSAGNTIYF
D: -; size: -; J: TRBJ1-2; V: TRBV19; DNA: TGTGCCAGTAGTAAGAACAATGATAACTATGGCTACACCTTC; CDR3: CASSKNNDNYGYTF
D: TRBD2; size: -; J: TRBJ2-3; V: TRBV5-6; DNA: TGTGCCAGCAGCTTGCGGCTAGCGGGGAGCACAGATACGCAGTATTTT; CDR3: CASSLRLAGSTDTQYF
D: TRBD1; size: once; J: TRBJ1-1; V: TRBV18; DNA: TGTGCCAGCTCACCTGGGACAGACGGGAACACTGAAGCTTTCTTT; CDR3: CASSPGTDGNTEAFF
D: -; size: -; J: TRBJ1-1; V: TRBV18; DNA: TGTGCCAGCTCACCGAGGGGGATGAACACTGAAGCTTTCTTT; CDR3: CASSPRGMNTEAFF
D: TRBD1; size: -; J: TRBJ1-2; V: TRBV30; DNA: TGTGCCTGGAACAGACAGGGGTTATATGGCTACACCTTC; CDR3: CAWNRQGLYGYTF
D: -; size: -; J: TRBJ1-5; V: TRBV7-2; DNA: TGTGCCAGCAGATTGGGAGGGATTAGCAATCAGCCCCAGCATTTT; CDR3: CASRLGGISNQPQHF
D: -; size: -; J: TRBJ2-7; V: TRBV27; DNA: TGTGCCAGCAGTATCGATATCGCTACGAGCGTTAAGCAGTACTTC; CDR3: CASSIDIATSVKQYF
D: -; size: -; J: TRBJ1-4; V: TRBV9; DNA: TGTGCCAGCAGCACCCAACTAGGACCTGGCGAAAAACTGTTTTTT; CDR3: CASSTQLGPGEKLFF
D: -; size: -; J: TRBJ1-1; V: TRBV21-1; DNA: TGTGCCAGCAGCAAAGCGCGGAGACAGGGGTCGGACACTGAAGCTTTCTTT; CDR3: CASSKARRQGSDTEAFF
D: -; size: medium-sized; J: TRBJ1-1; V: TRBV27; DNA: TGTGCCAGCAGTTTAAAGCCGCTCGGCACTGAAGCTTTCTTT; CDR3: CASSLKPLGTEAFF
D: -; size: -; J: TRBJ1-4; V: TRBV7-9; DNA: TGTGCCAGCAGCTTCGAGGCAGCTCAGGGGACTAATGAAAAACTGTTTTTT; CDR3: CASSFEAAQGTNEKLFF
D: -; size: -; J: TRBJ1-5; V: TRBV18; DNA: TGTGCCAGCTCGTCCGTTAGCAATCAGCCCCAGCATTTT; CDR3: CASSSVSNQPQHF
D: -; size: once; J: TRBJ1-5; V: TRBV4-2; DNA: TGTGCCAGCAGCCAAGTAGGAGGGGCAGGATTTCAGCCCCAGCATTTT; CDR3: CASSQVGGAGFQPQHF
D: TRBD2; size: -; J: TRBJ2-3; V: TRBV29-1; DNA: TGCAGCGTTGGACGACTAGCGGGAGAGGCAGATACGCAGTATTTT; CDR3: CSVGRLAGEADTQYF
D: -; size: -; J: TRBJ2-4; V: TRBV4-3; DNA: TGCGCCAGCAGCCAAGGTATAGGCGGCTTACTAGCCAAAAACATTCAGTACTTC; CDR3: CASSQGIGGLLAKNIQYF
D: -; size: -; J: TRBJ2-4; V: TRBV21-1; DNA: TGTGCCAGCAGGATTAGGAGTCCTAGCCGCAAAAACATTCAGTACTTC; CDR3: CASRIRSPSRKNIQYF
D: -; size: few; J: TRBJ1-1; V: TRBV19; DNA: TGTGCCAGTAGCGGGTGGGGGCCGAACACTGAAGCTTTCTTT; CDR3: CASSGWGPNTEAFF
D: TRBD1; size: -; J: TRBJ1-5; V: TRBV7-3; DNA: TGTGCCAGCAGCTTAGGTTTAGGAAGACAGGGGGGCAATCAGCCCCAGCATTTT; CDR3: CASSLGLGRQGGNQPQHF
D: TRBD2; size: -; J: TRBJ2-7; V: TRBV27; DNA: TGTGCCAGCAGCCGAAGGACTAGCGGGTCCTACGAGCAGTACTTC; CDR3: CASSRRTSGSYEQYF
D: -; size: -; J: TRBJ1-4; V: TRBV21-1; DNA: TGTGCCAGCAGCAAACTTCCGGGTCTTGCAACTAATGAAAAACTGTTTTTT; CDR3: CASSKLPGLATNEKLFF
D: -; size: -; J: TRBJ2-7; V: TRBV2; DNA: TGTGCCAGCCGACAAGACTCCTACGAGCAGTACTTC; CDR3: CASRQDSYEQYF
D: -; size: once; J: TRBJ1-4; V: TRBV5-1; DNA: TGCGCCAGCAGCCAGGACATGGAGGAAAAACTGTTTTTT; CDR3: CASSQDMEEKLFF
D: TRBD1; size: -; J: TRBJ2-7; V: TRBV29-1; DNA: TGCAGCGCCCAGGGACAGGGCTACGAGCAGTACTTC; CDR3: CSAQGQGYEQYF
D: TRBD2; size: -; J: TRBJ2-3; V: TRBV19; DNA: TGTGCCAGTAGTTTTAGCGGGCTATCCACAGATACGCAGTATTTT; CDR3: CASSFSGLSTDTQYF
D: TRBD2; size: -; J: TRBJ2-3; V: TRBV19; DNA: TGTGCCAGCCGGCCCGGCGGGGGGGCCTCAAATACGCAGTATTTT; CDR3: CASRPGGGASNTQYF
D: -; size: -; J: TRBJ1-2; V: TRBV7-2; DNA: TGTGCCAGCAGCTTATCCCTCCAGTTACCTAACTATGGCTACACCTTC; CDR3: CASSLSLQLPNYGYTF
D: TRBD1; size: -; J: TRBJ1-6; V: TRBV20-1; DNA: TGCAGTGCTCGTACAGGGGAGCTCCACTTT; CDR3: CSARTGELHF
D: TRBD2; size: -; J: TRBJ2-3; V: TRBV7-2; DNA: TGTGCCAGCAGCGCCTTTCCTACAAGGCGGGGGGGTTTAGATACGCAGTATTTT; CDR3: CASSAFPTRRGGLDTQYF
D: -; size: -; J: TRBJ1-2; V: TRBV6-6; DNA: TGTGCCAGCAAAACGGACGGGAATTTTGACTATGGCTACACCTTC; CDR3: CASKTDGNFDYGYTF
D: TRBD1; size: once; J: TRBJ1-6; V: TRBV5-4; DNA: TGTGCCAGCAGTCCCGGACAGGCGGGTTCACCCCTCCACTTT; CDR3: CASSPGQAGSPLHF
D: -; size: -; J: TRBJ2-7; V: TRBV1; DNA: TGCACCAGCAGCCAAGTCGGTCCGGGAGGGTACGAGCAGTACTTC; CDR3: CTSSQVGPGGYEQYF
D: TRBD1; size: -; J: TRBJ1-2; V: TRBV7-9; DNA: TGTGCCAGCAGCAGCCCGACAGGGCGAAACTATGGCTACACCTTC; CDR3: CASSSPTGRNYGYTF
D: TRBD1; size: -; J: TRBJ2-5; V: TRBV10-1; DNA: TGCGCCAGCAGTGACACTGGGACAGGGGAAGAGACCCAGTACTTC; CDR3: CASSDTGTGEETQYF
D: TRBD1; size: -; J: TRBJ1-2; V: TRBV7-2; DNA: TGTGCCAGCAGCTTAGTGGCAGGGGGCGTTAACTATGGCTACACCTTC; CDR3: CASSLVAGGVNYGYTF
D: -; size: many; J: TRBJ2-3; V: TRBV6-1; DNA: TGTGCCAGCAGTCTGGGAGCCCAGACAGATACGCAGTATTTT; CDR3: CASSLGAQTDTQYF
D: -; size: -; J: TRBJ1-4; V: TRBV6-1; DNA: TGTGCCAGCAGTGAATTGGGGGGGCAGGGAGCTGAAAAACTGTTTTTT; CDR3: CASSELGGQGAEKLFF
D: -; size: -; J: TRBJ2-6; V: TRBV6-5; DNA: TGTGCCAGCAGTTACAAAGGCGGTGGGGCCAACGTCCTGACTTTC; CDR3: CASSYKGGGANVLTF
D: -; size: -; J: TRBJ1-5; V: TRBV5-1; DNA: TGCGCCAGCAGCATTGGACACGGGGGGGGAAATCAGCCCCAGCATTTT; CDR3: CASSIGHGGGNQPQHF
D: -; size: -; J: TRBJ2-7; V: TRBV19; DNA: TGTGCCAGTAGTTCCAGGGGATCTGGGGAGCAGTACTTC; CDR3: CASSSRGSGEQYF
D: -; size: -; J: TRBJ2-1; V: TRBV4-2; DNA: TGTGCCAGCAGCCAACAAGGGGCCGGAGAAAACAATGAGCAGTTCTTC; CDR3: CASSQQGAGENNEQFF
D: -; size: -; J: TRBJ2-1; V: TRBV19; DNA: TGTGCCAGTAGTATCGTGGGGAGTGAGCAGTTCTTC; CDR3: CASSIVGSEQFF
D: TRBD1; size: -; J: TRBJ1-1; V: TRBV2; DNA: TGTGCCAGCAGTGAGACAGGGGGCCTTGGAGCTTTCTTT; CDR3: CASSETGGLGAFF
D: TRBD1; size: few; J: TRBJ2-3; V: TRBV7-9; DNA: TGTGCCAGCAGCTTAGAGTTGGTGCAGGGGGCGGCAGATACGCAGTATTTT; CDR3: CASSLELVQGAADTQYF
D: -; size: -; J: TRBJ2-7; V: TRBV7-2; DNA: TGTGCCAGCAGCTTAGGGGCAGGGGCCTACGAGCAGTACTTC; CDR3: CASSLGAGAYEQYF
D: -; size: -; J: TRBJ1-2; V: TRBV6-6; DNA: TGTGCCAGCAAACGCGGACATCCATTCGGAGGCTACACCTTC; CDR3: CASKRGHPFGGYTF
D: -; size: -; J: TRBJ1-4; V: TRBV15; DNA: TGTGCCACCAGCAGCCGCAGGGCTGGTGAAAAACTGTTTTTT; CDR3: CATSSRRAGEKLFF
D: TRBD2; size: -; J: TRBJ2-1; V: TRBV10-1; DNA: TGCGCCAGCCGGGAGGGGGGAATGAGCGATGAGCAGTTCTTC; CDR3: CASREGGMSDEQFF